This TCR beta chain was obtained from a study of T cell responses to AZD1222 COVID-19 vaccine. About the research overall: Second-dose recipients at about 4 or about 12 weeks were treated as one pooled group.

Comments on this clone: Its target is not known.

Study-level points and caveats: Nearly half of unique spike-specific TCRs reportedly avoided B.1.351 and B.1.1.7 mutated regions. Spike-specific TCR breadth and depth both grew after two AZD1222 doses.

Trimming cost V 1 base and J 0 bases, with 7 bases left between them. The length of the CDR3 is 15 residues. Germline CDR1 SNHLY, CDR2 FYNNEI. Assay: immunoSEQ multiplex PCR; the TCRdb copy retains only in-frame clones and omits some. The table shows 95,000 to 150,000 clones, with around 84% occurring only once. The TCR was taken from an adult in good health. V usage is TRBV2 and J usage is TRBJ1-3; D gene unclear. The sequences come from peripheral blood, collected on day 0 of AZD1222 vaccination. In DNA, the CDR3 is TGTGCCAGCAGTGAAGGGGGATTCTCTGGAAACACCATATATTTT. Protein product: CASSEGGFSGNTIYF.